This T cell receptor beta chain originates from a study of neurological immune-mediated disorders. Study-wide results and caveats: The multiple sclerosis repertoire cluster lacked an association with any feature, whether clinical or MRI. When grouped phylogenetically, the repertoires of 18 of the 34 multiple sclerosis patients fell together in one related-CDR3 cluster, which is a possible signature.

The CDR3 has 12 amino acids. V shed 3 bases and J shed 5 bases, with 7 bases lying between them. This clonotype was detected ten times or more. Its antigen is not identified. TCRdb re-analysed the 5' RACE reads in MiXCR, keeping a single row per CDR3 protein. The data contain 50,000 to 60,000 distinct CDR3 sequences, 2% to 2.5% of them seen just once; the ten biggest clones take up around 3%. Sample: PBMCs. The source of this sequence is a man aged 50-60 years with multiple sclerosis. The rearrangement links TRBV12-3 or TRBV12-4 to TRBJ1-1; D uncertain. The CDR3 spells CASSFSRTEAFF. The CDR3 nucleotides are TGTGCCAGCAGTTTTAGTAGGACTGAAGCTTTCTTT.